The T cell receptor (beta chain) described here comes from a study of blood T cell repertoires in COVID-19. Study at large: PBMCs, B-cell-depleted T cells, or T cells were the source of the cDNA or gDNA that made up the material.

Germline lookup yields CDR1 SGHAT and CDR2 FQNNGV. Trimming cost V 1 base and J 5 bases, with 12 bases left between them. CDR3 length: 14 residues. This clone is a singleton in its sample. In the study's own analysis: By means of reference gene primer amplification, nucleated cell counts were estimated. This table comes from immunoSEQ multiplex PCR, and its TCRdb copy is limited to in-frame clones, with some not included. V and J calls plus clone size are reproduced from that table; the DNA served to infer D and trimming. The data hold fewer than 70,000 clones, with about 85% observed a single time. The sequenced sample was peripheral blood. The chain has TRBV11-2 and TRBJ2-7; D is uncertain. The receptor was derived from a woman aged 65 to 85 with active COVID-19. The CDR3 loop reads CASSLAQVSNEQYF. The CDR3 DNA sequence: TGTGCCAGCAGCTTAGCTCAGGTTTCCAACGAGCAGTACTTC.